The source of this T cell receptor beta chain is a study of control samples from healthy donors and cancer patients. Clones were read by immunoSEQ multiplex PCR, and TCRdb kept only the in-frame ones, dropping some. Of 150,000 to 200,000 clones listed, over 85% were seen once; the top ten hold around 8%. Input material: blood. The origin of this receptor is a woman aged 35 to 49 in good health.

CDR3 loop: CASSYKLAGRGNEQFF. The CDR3 bases are TGTGCCAGCAGTTACAAACTAGCGGGGCGTGGTAATGAGCAGTTCTTC. The chain combines TRBV6-4 with TRBJ2-1; TRBD2 aligns across 10 bases. CDR3 length equals 16 residues. Germline CDR1 and CDR2: MRHNA and SNTAGT. Trimming cost V 5 bases and J 7 bases; bases outside gene matches: 11.